The next 30 T cell receptor beta chains were all read from a single sample in a study of Ad26.COV2.S vaccination and SARS-CoV-2 variants. Here immunoSEQ multiplex PCR was the method, and the copy in TCRdb shows in-frame clones only, minus some. Among around 380,000 clones listed, approximately 91% were seen once. Treatment given: some 20 received Ad26.COV2.S at low or high dose, single or two shots; roughly five received placebo; per-sample allocation not given. Sampling happened 63 days after the first vaccine or placebo injection. Sequencing was performed on peripheral blood, taken in a trial of Ad26.COV2.S vaccine versus placebo. These receptors were collected from a person aged 18-60 years who received the Ad26.COV2.S COVID-19 vaccine or a placebo.

This chain connects TRBV6-2 or TRBV6-3 to TRBJ2-1, with D uncertain. Deletions cut 5 bases from V and 3 bases from J, with 17 bases between. The CDR3 runs 16 residues. Germline V gene lookup returns CDR1 MNHEY and CDR2 SVGEGT. Here the CDR3 DNA reads TGTGCCAGCAGTACACGACCTCTGAAGCTCTACAATGAGCAGTTCTTC. It translates to CASSTRPLKLYNEQFF.

This clone is a singleton in its sample. The chain couples TRBV7-6 to TRBJ1-3; possibly TRBD1 for D (5 bases). CDR3 size: 14 residues. From germline, CDR1 is SGHVS and CDR2 FNYEAQ. The V end lost 8 bases, the J end lost 3 bases, and 14 bases lay between the germline ends. CDR3 nucleotides: TGTGCCAGCGGGGGAGGCGAATTTGGAAACACCATATATTTT. Its translation: CASGGGEFGNTIYF.

This rearrangement joins TRBV30 to TRBJ2-7; D remains unclear. Trimming removed 1 base from V and 5 bases from J, with 6 bases in between. This CDR3 contains 11 residues. Germline values: CDR1 GTSNPN, CDR2 SVGIG (reference sequence). The CDR3, as DNA: TGTGCCTGGAGTGAGGGCCACGAGCAGTACTTC. Protein product: CAWSEGHEQYF. Drawing the rest from reference TRBV30 and TRBJ2-7, the complete variable domain is SQTIHQWPATLVQPVGSPLSLECTVEGTSNPNLYWYRQAAGRGLQLLFYSVGIGQISSEVPQNLSASRPQDRQFILSSKKLLLSDSGFYLCAWSEGHEQYFGPGTRLTVT.

J is TRBJ1-2 and V is TRBV29-1; 7 nucleotides match TRBD1. The CDR3 runs 11 residues. The V gene's germline CDR1 is SQVTM and CDR2 ANQGSEA. The trim removed 5 bases at V and 8 bases at J, leaving 5 bases unmatched. The CDR3 nucleotides are TGCAGCGTTACGACAGGGAGCGGCTACACCTTC. Its protein product is CSVTTGSGYTF.

The V call is TRBV4-1, the J call TRBJ1-2; the match to TRBD1 covers 8 bases. V gave up 0 bases and J gave up 4 bases; unmatched junction bases: 10. The CDR3 has 17 amino acids. Germline V CDR1 and CDR2: MGHRA, YSYEKL. CDR3 protein: CASSQDVGQGAGYGYTF. The CDR3 bases are TGCGCCAGCAGCCAAGATGTTGGCCAGGGGGCTGGCTATGGCTACACCTTC.

The J gene is TRBJ1-4, the V gene TRBV25-1; perhaps TRBD1 as D (5 bases). The CDR3 loop spans 15 amino acids. Per germline, CDR1 MGHDK and CDR2 SYGVNS. Trimming pared 6 bases from V and 0 bases from J, leaving 11 bases between. CDR3 amino acids: CASRMSRATNEKLFF. Written as DNA, the CDR3 is TGTGCCAGCAGAATGAGCAGGGCAACTAATGAAAAACTGTTTTTT. The variable domain in full, completed from reference TRBV25-1 and TRBJ1-4, reads EADIYQTPRYLVIGTGKKITLECSQTMGHDKMYWYQQDPGMELHLIHYSYGVNSTEKGDLSSESTVSRIRTEHFPLTLESARPSHTSQYLCASRMSRATNEKLFFGSGTQLSVL.

The V call is TRBV6-5, the J call TRBJ2-1; 8 bases line up with TRBD2. Trimming took 8 bases from V and 8 from J; bases not matched to a gene: 2. The CDR3 consists of 11 residues. Germline V gene lookup returns CDR1 MNHEY and CDR2 SVGAGI. This chain's CDR3 is CASRGGHEQFF. The CDR3 DNA follows: TGTGCCAGCCGGGGGGGCCATGAGCAGTTCTTC.

This clone was recorded once. The chain combines TRBV7-8 with TRBJ1-3, with TRBD1 as a possible D gene (5 bases). The CDR3 runs to 17 residues. V gave up 7 bases and J gave up 1 base, with 20 bases separating them. The germline gives CDR1 SGHVS, CDR2 FQNEAQ. CDR3 in DNA: TGTGCCAGCACCCGGGGGTACGGGCTCTCTTCTGGAAACACCATATATTTT. It encodes CASTRGYGLSSGNTIYF. Full variable domain (missing parts from reference TRBV7-8 and TRBJ1-3): GAGVSQSPRYKVAKRGQDVALRCDPISGHVSLFWYQQALGQGPEFLTYFQNEAQLDKSGLPSDRFFAERPEGSVSTLKIQRTQQEDSAVYLCASTRGYGLSSGNTIYFGEGSWLTVV.

Points on this clone: This specimen includes other DNA sequences encoding the same CDR3. The genes are TRBV6-5 and TRBJ1-2, with 8 bases identical to TRBD1. With 4 bases clipped from V and 5 bases from J, the junction kept 3 bases outside the gene matches. This CDR3 is built from 13 residues. The germline V gene has CDR1 MNHEY and CDR2 SVGAGI. The CDR3 protein is CASSLTGEYGYTF. The CDR3 coding sequence is TGTGCCAGCAGTTTGACAGGGGAGTATGGCTACACCTTC.

The V call is TRBV10-2, the J call TRBJ2-3; perhaps TRBD1 as D (6 bases). This CDR3 has 15 residues. From germline, CDR1 is WSHSY and CDR2 SAAADI. V lost 6 bases, J lost 0 bases, and 13 bases lay in between. The CDR3 nucleotides are TGCGCCAGCAGCTGGACAGCTCCTAGCACAGATACGCAGTATTTT. Its protein product is CASSWTAPSTDTQYF.

This clone was recorded a few times. The chain links TRBV30 to TRBJ1-2; unclear D gene. The CDR3 consists of 10 residues. Trimming removed 2 bases from V and 8 bases from J, with 6 bases in between. Germline V gene sequence: CDR1 GTSNPN, CDR2 SVGIG (reference sequence). This CDR3 is CAWSTEGYTF. The CDR3 DNA reads TGTGCCTGGAGTACGGAGGGCTACACCTTC.

The CDR3 DNA follows: TGCGCCAGCAGCTCGACTAGCGGGGGGCACAATGAGCAGTTCTTC. It yields the protein CASSSTSGGHNEQFF. This rearrangement joins TRBV4-1 to TRBJ2-1, with 13 nucleotides matching TRBD2. CDR3 length: 15 residues. The junction had 3 bases not matched to a gene; V was cut back by 5 bases and J by 5 bases. The V gene's germline CDR1 is MGHRA and CDR2 YSYEKL.

The chain uses TRBV21-1 and TRBJ1-5; the table calls TRBD1, which could not be checked here. TRBV21-1 is noted as a pseudogene. The CDR3 loop spans 14 amino acids. The CDR3 nucleotides are TGTGCCAGCTCCGGGACAGAAAACAATCAGCCCCAGCATTTT. It yields the protein CASSGTENNQPQHF.

The chain recombines TRBV2 with TRBJ2-1, with 8 bases fitting TRBD1. Germline CDR1 reads SNHLY; CDR2 reads FYNNEI. This CDR3 has 16 residues. J lost 4 bases, V lost 6 bases, and 11 bases had no gene match. The CDR3 sequence is CASSWTGRWRYNEQFF. The DNA of the CDR3 is TGTGCCAGCAGCTGGACAGGGAGGTGGAGATACAATGAGCAGTTCTTC.

The chain recombines TRBV3-1 (or the pseudogene TRBV3-2) with TRBJ1-6; 7 nucleotides agree with TRBD1. CDR1 and CDR2 (germline): LGHDT, YNNKEL (reference sequence). V was pared by 6 bases and J by 8 bases, with 7 bases of the junction left unmatched. The CDR3 runs 14 residues. The CDR3 DNA reads TGTGCCAGCAGGGCGACAGGGTATGATTCACCCCTCCACTTT. Translating gives CASRATGYDSPLHF.

This chain joins TRBV2 and TRBJ1-2; D gene unclear. CDR1 and CDR2 from the germline V gene are SNHLY and FYNNEI. V lost 7 bases to trimming and J lost 8 bases, with 17 bases between them. The CDR3 is made up of 13 amino acids. This CDR3 is CASTYDLRQGYTF. Here the CDR3 DNA reads TGTGCCAGCACCTATGACTTAAGGCAAGGCTACACCTTC.

The V and J genes are TRBV5-1 and TRBJ1-5, with D unclear. Germline V gene lookup returns CDR1 SGHRS and CDR2 YFSETQ. V lost 5 bases, J lost 2 bases, and 14 bases lay in between. The CDR3 has 15 residues. CDR3 residues: CASRETDPCNQPQHF. The DNA of the CDR3 is TGCGCCAGCAGGGAAACTGACCCCTGCAATCAGCCCCAGCATTTT.

This chain connects TRBV19 to TRBJ1-5, with D perhaps matching TRBD1 (5 bases). The V end was cut by 5 bases, the J end by 9 bases, with 20 bases between. The V gene's germline CDR1 is LNHDA and CDR2 SQIVND (reference sequence). The CDR3 runs 15 residues. CDR3: CASSPEGPPQLPQHF. The CDR3 region has the DNA TGTGCCAGTAGTCCCGAGGGACCCCCACAATTGCCCCAGCATTTT.

V usage is TRBV6-4 and J usage is TRBJ2-2; the match to TRBD1 covers 8 bases. After removal of 6 bases from V and 5 bases from J, the junction contained 2 bases not matched to a gene. The CDR3 is 13 residues long. Germline V CDR1 and CDR2: MRHNA, SNTAGT. The CDR3 is CASRDRGTGELFF. CDR3 DNA: TGTGCCAGCAGAGACAGGGGAACCGGGGAGCTGTTTTTT.

This chain connects TRBV28 to TRBJ1-4; 7 bases match TRBD1. This CDR3 spans 15 amino acids. Germline V gene data show CDR1 as MDHEN and CDR2 as SYDVKM. V lost 5 bases, J lost 3 bases, and 6 bases stayed unmatched. The CDR3 spells CASSGSGTANEKLFF. The CDR3 coding sequence is TGTGCCAGCAGTGGCTCGGGGACAGCTAATGAAAAACTGTTTTTT.

This clone appeared a few times. V usage is TRBV2 and J usage is TRBJ2-3; 8 nucleotides agree with TRBD1. Trimming at V came to 4 bases and at J to 4 bases, leaving 4 bases not matched to a gene. Germline V gives CDR1 SNHLY, CDR2 FYNNEI. The CDR3 is 14 amino acids. The CDR3 DNA follows: TGTGCCAGCAGTGTTTACAGGGGGGCAGATACGCAGTATTTT. The encoded protein is CASSVYRGADTQYF.

The rearrangement uses TRBV6-5 and TRBJ1-1; D may be TRBD1 (5 bases). Trimming pared 6 bases from V and 5 bases from J, leaving 10 bases between. The CDR3 loop spans 12 amino acids. From germline, CDR1 is MNHEY and CDR2 SVGAGI. The DNA of the CDR3 is TGTGCCAGCAGAAACCAGGGTACTGAAGCTTTCTTT. Its protein is CASRNQGTEAFF.

V is TRBV7-9 and J is TRBJ2-1, with D tentatively TRBD1 or TRBD2 (5 bases each). This CDR3 spans 16 amino acids. The V and J ends lost 1 base and 3 bases respectively, with 13 bases between them. Looked up from germline, CDR1 is SEHNR and CDR2 is FQNEAQ (reference sequence). The DNA for the CDR3 is TGTGCCAGCAGCTTAGTTGGGACCAGAGGCTACAATGAGCAGTTCTTC. This translates into CASSLVGTRGYNEQFF.

V usage is TRBV29-1 and J usage is TRBJ1-1; 7 nucleotides agree with TRBD1. Trimming took 6 bases from V and 1 from J; bases not matched to a gene: 5. The length of the CDR3 is 13 residues. Germline V gene lookup returns CDR1 SQVTM and CDR2 ANQGSEA. The CDR3 is CSVSGTENTEAFF. The CDR3 DNA reads as TGCAGCGTGTCCGGGACAGAGAACACTGAAGCTTTCTTT.

The genes are TRBV2 and TRBJ2-1, with 7 bases aligning to TRBD2. After removal of 2 bases from V and 9 bases from J, the junction contained 4 bases not matched to a gene. Germline assignment: CDR1 SNHLY and CDR2 FYNNEI. This CDR3 region has 13 residues. The CDR3 sequence: CASSEWGEGEQFF. The CDR3 DNA reads TGTGCCAGCAGTGAATGGGGGGAGGGTGAGCAGTTCTTC.

The chain combines TRBV5-5 with TRBJ1-1; TRBD1 agrees at 9 bases. The germline V gene encodes CDR1 SGHKS and CDR2 YYEKEE (reference sequence). V lost 2 bases, J lost 10 bases, and 9 bases stayed unmatched. This CDR3 has 14 residues. The DNA of the CDR3 is TGTGCCAGCAGCTTTCCGGGACAGGGAATCGTAGCTTTCTTT. Protein: CASSFPGQGIVAFF.

A few counts support this clone. The chain joins TRBV12-3 or TRBV12-4 to TRBJ1-2, with TRBD1 matching 9 bases. The CDR3 length is 13 residues. V shed 6 bases, J shed 8 bases, and the junction held 7 bases outside the gene matches. CDR3 nucleotide sequence: TGTGCCAGCAGCGTATGGACAGGGGCGGGCTACACCTTC. It encodes CASSVWTGAGYTF.

The chain has TRBV18 and TRBJ2-7; TRBD2 is a possible D gene (5 bases). The CDR3 has 12 residues. CDR1 is KGHSH and CDR2 is LQKENI in the germline V gene. The ends were cut back, 3 bases at V and 5 bases at J, with 8 bases in the middle. The DNA for the CDR3 is TGTGCCAGCTCACCTAGACTACACGAGCAGTACTTC. Amino acids: CASSPRLHEQYF.

V and J are TRBV4-3 and TRBJ1-5, with 7 bases fitting TRBD1. CDR1 is LGHNA and CDR2 is YSLEER in the germline V gene. V was clipped by 4 bases and J by 4 bases; unmatched bases: 7. CDR3 length: 15 residues. The CDR3 region is CASSLRTGINQPQHF. CDR3 in DNA: TGCGCCAGCAGCCTCCGGACAGGTATTAATCAGCCCCAGCATTTT.

This clone occurred once. The chain's CDR3 is CASSQPRTGRNGYTF. DNA for the CDR3: TGCGCCAGCAGCCAACCCCGGACAGGGCGGAATGGCTACACCTTC. The rearrangement uses TRBV4-1 and TRBJ1-2; 8 bases match TRBD1. J gave up 6 bases and V 2 bases, and 8 bases lay outside the gene matches. This CDR3 contains 15 residues. The germline CDR1 and CDR2 sequences are MGHRA and YSYEKL.